The entry below gives a single T cell receptor (beta chain) sequence along with its context. Its matching antigen is unknown. This specimen belongs to a study of OX40 agonist ivuxolimab in advanced cancers. Across the whole study: Dosing consisted of intravenous ivuxolimab at 0.01 to 10 mg/kg every 2 weeks. Males comprised over 80% of the group, whose mean age was about 60 years (range roughly 20 to 90).

Autoimmune disease history or systemic immunosuppression disqualified patients. The assay was immunoSEQ multiplex PCR, and TCRdb's table has in-frame clones only and misses some. This sample has about 76,000 clones, with 70% to 90% found just once. The germline CDR1 and CDR2 sequences are SQVTM and ANQGSEA. V gave up 4 bases and J gave up 4 bases, with 11 bases separating them. The CDR3 spans 12 residues. Study-wide results and limits: Expanded clones belonging to CD8+ T cells outnumbered, on average, those of CD4+.

The origin of this receptor is an adult with an advanced solid tumor such as melanoma, head and neck, liver or kidney cancer. The rearrangement links TRBV29-1 to TRBJ2-7; perhaps TRBD2 as D (6 bases). The material was CD4+ or CD8+ T cells sorted from blood, obtained in a trial of the OX40 agonist ivuxolimab. CDR3 region: CSVGDSKYEQYF. As DNA, the CDR3 is TGCAGCGTTGGGGACTCGAAATACGAGCAGTACTTC.